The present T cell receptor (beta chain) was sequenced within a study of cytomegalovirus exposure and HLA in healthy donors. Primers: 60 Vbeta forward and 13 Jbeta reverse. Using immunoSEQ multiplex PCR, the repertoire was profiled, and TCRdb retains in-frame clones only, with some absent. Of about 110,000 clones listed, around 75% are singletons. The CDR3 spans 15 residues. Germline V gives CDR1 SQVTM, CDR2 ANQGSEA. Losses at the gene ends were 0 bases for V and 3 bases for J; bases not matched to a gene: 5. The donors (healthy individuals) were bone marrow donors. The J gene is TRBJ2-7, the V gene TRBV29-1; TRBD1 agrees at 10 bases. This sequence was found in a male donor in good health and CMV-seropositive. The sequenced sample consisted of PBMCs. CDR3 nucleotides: TGCAGCGTTGAAGATCTGGGACAGGGGTTCTACGAGCAGTACTTC. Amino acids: CSVEDLGQGFYEQYF.